This TCR beta chain was retrieved from a study of T cell repertoires in cytomegalovirus infection. Study context: Matching HLA type, along with CMV infection, was indicated by public TCR beta signatures. General study points: There were carriers of CMV plus the relevant HLA, and cumulative public TCR beta family frequency identified them. Dominating the ex vivo response were HLA-C-restricted CMV-specific TCR beta clonotypes.

TCRdb re-called the reads with MiXCR, one entry per CDR3 protein. The sample consists of about 260,000 distinct CDR3 sequences, approximately 15% of them appearing once. This clonotype was seen repeatedly, ten times or more. The antigen remains unidentified. The germline V and J ends were trimmed by 5 bases and 1 base, with 15 bases remaining between them. Germline lookup yields CDR1 SGHVS and CDR2 FQNEAQ. The CDR3 contains 15 residues. The gene calls are TRBV7-8 and TRBJ2-7; tentative D call: TRBD1 (5 bases). Sequenced input: PBMCs. This receptor was identified in a human donor in good health (CMV status not recorded). Some clones in this sample may be carry-over from other donors' samples. CDR3 sequence (DNA): TGTGCCAGCAGCAACGGAAAGAGACAGTCCTACGAGCAGTACTTC. Protein sequence: CASSNGKRQSYEQYF.